The 3 T cell receptor beta chains reported below all come from one sample, sequenced in a study of shared T cell receptors in the human thymus. Sequenced by immunoSEQ multiplex PCR; TCRdb stores in-frame clones only, minus some. The sample includes 500,000 to 850,000 clones, around 87% seen only once; the top ten take about 0.0094%. The sample also formed part of further work on human thymus T cells.

The sequenced material came from thymocytes. Receptors originate from a boy in the first two years of life with a congenital heart defect.

This CDR3 reads CASRPGGTALYEQYF. CDR3 nucleotide sequence: TGTGCCAGCAGACCCGGCGGGACAGCCTTATACGAGCAGTACTTC. The genes are TRBV5-4 and TRBJ2-7; perhaps TRBD1 as D (7 bases). Germline V gene data show CDR1 as SGHNT and CDR2 as YYREEE (reference sequence). This CDR3 spans 15 amino acids. Trimming shortened V by 5 bases and J by 4 bases, and 19 bases separated the two germline ends.

The genes are TRBV5-8 and TRBJ2-2, with 8 bases fitting TRBD2. This CDR3 contains 15 residues. Trimming at V came to 4 bases and at J to 6 bases, leaving 8 bases not matched to a gene. Germline V gives CDR1 SGHTS, CDR2 YDEGEE. The DNA for the CDR3 is TGTGCCAGCAGCGGATTAGCGGGAAGGGCCGGGGAGCTGTTTTTT. Translation gives CASSGLAGRAGELFF.

The chain carries TRBV9 and TRBJ1-2, with 8 positions matching TRBD1. Germline CDR1 is SGDLS and CDR2 is YYNGEE. This CDR3 contains 15 residues. V was pared by 4 bases and J by 8 bases, with 13 bases of the junction left unmatched. CDR3 coding DNA: TGTGCCAGCAGCATCACTCCGGGACAGGCAAGCGGCTACACCTTC. It encodes CASSITPGQASGYTF.